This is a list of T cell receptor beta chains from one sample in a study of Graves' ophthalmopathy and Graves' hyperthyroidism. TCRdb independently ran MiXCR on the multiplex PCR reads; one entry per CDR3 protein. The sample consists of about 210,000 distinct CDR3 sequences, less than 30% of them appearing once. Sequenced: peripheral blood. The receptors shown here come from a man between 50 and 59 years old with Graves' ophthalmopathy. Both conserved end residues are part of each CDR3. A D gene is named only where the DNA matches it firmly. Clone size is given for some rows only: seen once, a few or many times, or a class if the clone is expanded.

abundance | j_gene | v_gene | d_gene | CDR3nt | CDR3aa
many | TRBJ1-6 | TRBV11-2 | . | TGTGCCAGCAGCTTAGCTATGACAGGAACTTCACCCCTCCACTTT | CASSLAMTGTSPLHF
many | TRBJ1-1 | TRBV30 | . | TGTGCCTGGAAGTTGGCGTCTGAAGCTTTCTTT | CAWKLASEAFF
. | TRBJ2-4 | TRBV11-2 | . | TGTGCCAGCACGGGTTTAGCCAAAAACATTCAGTACTTC | CASTGLAKNIQYF
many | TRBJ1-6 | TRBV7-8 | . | TGTGCCAGCAGCTTCTCGGGGGCGGCCCTCCACTTT | CASSFSGAALHF
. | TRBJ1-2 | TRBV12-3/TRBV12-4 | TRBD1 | TGTGCCAGCAGTCCACAGGGGTTGAGGGGCTACACCTTC | CASSPQGLRGYTF
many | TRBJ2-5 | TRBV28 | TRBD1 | TGTGCCAGCAGTCCCCGGACAGGCTGGGGCGAGACCCAGTACTTC | CASSPRTGWGETQYF
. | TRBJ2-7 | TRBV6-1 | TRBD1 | TGTGCCAGCAGTGAAACAGGGGGCGGCTACGAGCAGTACTTC | CASSETGGGYEQYF
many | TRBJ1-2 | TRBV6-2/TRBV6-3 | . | TGTGCCAGCAGATCCCCAGGGGTTGGCTACACCTTC | CASRSPGVGYTF
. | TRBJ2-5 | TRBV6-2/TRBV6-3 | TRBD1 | TGTGCCAGCAGAAACAAGGGGGCTGGGGAGACCCAGTACTTC | CASRNKGAGETQYF
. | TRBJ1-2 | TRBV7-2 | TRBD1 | TGTGCCAGCAGCCGGGACAGGGAAGATGGCTACACCTTC | CASSRDREDGYTF
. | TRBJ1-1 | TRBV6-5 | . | TGTGCCAGCGTTCGTGGCGGGTCGAACACTGAAGCTTTCTTT | CASVRGGSNTEAFF
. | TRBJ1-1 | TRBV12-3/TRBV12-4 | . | TGTGCCAGCAGTTTGCCGGGGCGACCGAACACTGAAGCTTTCTTT | CASSLPGRPNTEAFF
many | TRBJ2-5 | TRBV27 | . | TGTGCCAGCAGTTCTAGCCCGCACACTTCAGAGACCCAGTACTTC | CASSSSPHTSETQYF
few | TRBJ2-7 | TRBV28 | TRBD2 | TGTGCCGGCAGTCCCCTCGACGGGAGGGTCTACGAGCAGTACTTC | CAGSPLDGRVYEQYF
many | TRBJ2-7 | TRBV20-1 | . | TGCAGTGCCAACCTGTTACTGGGGGTTCTTGACGAGCAGTACTTC | CSANLLLGVLDEQYF
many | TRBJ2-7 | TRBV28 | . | TGTGCCAGCAGTCCCCCCGCGAGATACGAGCAGTACTTC | CASSPPARYEQYF
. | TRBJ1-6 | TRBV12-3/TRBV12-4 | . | TGTGCCAGCAGTTTAGCCGGGACGGTGAATTCACCCCTCCACTTT | CASSLAGTVNSPLHF
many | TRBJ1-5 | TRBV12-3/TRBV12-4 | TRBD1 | TGTGCCAGCAGTGACAGGGGACAGCCCCAGCATTTT | CASSDRGQPQHF
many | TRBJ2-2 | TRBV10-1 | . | TGCGCCAGCAGTGGACCTAGCACCGGGGAGCTGTTTTTT | CASSGPSTGELFF
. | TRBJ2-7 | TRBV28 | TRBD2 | TGTGCCAGCAGTTTCGATTGGCAGGGCGACCTAGCGGGACGGTACTTC | CASSFDWQGDLAGRYF
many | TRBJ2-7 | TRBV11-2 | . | TGTGCCAGCAGCTTTTATGGGGGCGGGTACGAGCAGTACTTC | CASSFYGGGYEQYF
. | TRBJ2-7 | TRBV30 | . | TGTGCCTGGAGTGTACCCCCAACTGCAAACTACGAGCAGTACTTC | CAWSVPPTANYEQYF
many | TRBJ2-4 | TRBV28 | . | TGTGCCAGCAGTTCCCCCGGGACGTTAGCCAAAAACATTCAGTACTTC | CASSSPGTLAKNIQYF
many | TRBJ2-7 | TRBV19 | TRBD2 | TGTGCCAGTAGTATACTAGCGGGCGAGCAGTACTTC | CASSILAGEQYF
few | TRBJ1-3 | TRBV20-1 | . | TGCAGTGCTAGCAGTCAGTCTGTACACACCATATATTTT | CSASSQSVHTIYF
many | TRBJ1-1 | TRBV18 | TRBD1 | TGTGCCAGCTCACCTACAGGGGGCTCAAACACTGAAGCTTTCTTT | CASSPTGGSNTEAFF
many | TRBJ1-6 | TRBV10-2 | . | TGCGCCAGCAGTGAGGGGGGGCAGGTCGGCTATAATTCACCCCTCCACTTT | CASSEGGQVGYNSPLHF
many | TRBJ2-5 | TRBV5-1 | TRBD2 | TGCGCCAGCAGCTTTCCGACTAGCGGGACGGAAGAGACCCAGTACTTC | CASSFPTSGTEETQYF
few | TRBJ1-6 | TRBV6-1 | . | TGTGCCAGCAGTGCATCGGGGTTT | CASSASGF
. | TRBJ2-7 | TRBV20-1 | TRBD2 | TGCAGTGCTAGGACCCCTAGCGGGACCGCCTACGAGCAGTACTTC | CSARTPSGTAYEQYF
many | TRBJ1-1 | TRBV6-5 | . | TGTGCCAGCAGTTACTTGGGGGTGAACACTGAAGCTTTCTTT | CASSYLGVNTEAFF
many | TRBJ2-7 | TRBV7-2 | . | TGTGCCAGCAGCAAAAACGGGGGCCGGACGGACGAGCAGTACTTC | CASSKNGGRTDEQYF
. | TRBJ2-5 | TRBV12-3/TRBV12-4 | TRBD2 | TGTGCCAGCAGGCTCGGAGCGGGGGGGCCAGAGACCCAGTACTTC | CASRLGAGGPETQYF
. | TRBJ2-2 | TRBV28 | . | TGTGCCAGCAGTTGGGCAGACACCGGGGAGCTGTTTTTT | CASSWADTGELFF
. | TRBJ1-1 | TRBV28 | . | TGTGCCAGCAGTTTAAATTCGAGGACTGAAGCTTTCTTT | CASSLNSRTEAFF
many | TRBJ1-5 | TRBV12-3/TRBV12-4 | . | TGTGCCAGCAGCTCTGGCGGGAATAGTAATCAGCCCCAGCATTTT | CASSSGGNSNQPQHF
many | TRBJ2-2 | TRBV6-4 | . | TGTGCCAGCAGCAGCACTATCCTGAACACCGGGGAGCTGTTTTTT | CASSSTILNTGELFF
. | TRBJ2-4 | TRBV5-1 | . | TGCGCCAGCAGCCTAGAGACAGGAATTGTGAACATTCAGTACTTC | CASSLETGIVNIQYF
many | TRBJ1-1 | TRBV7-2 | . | TGTGCCAGCAGGACACGGGTGGGAGGCACTGAAGCTTTCTTT | CASRTRVGGTEAFF
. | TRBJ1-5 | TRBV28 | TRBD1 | TGTGCCAGCCACAGGGGGCGCGGGCAGCCCCAGCATTTT | CASHRGRGQPQHF
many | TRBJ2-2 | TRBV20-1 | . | TGCAGTGCTAGCGGGAGCTACACCGGGGAGCTGTTTTTT | CSASGSYTGELFF
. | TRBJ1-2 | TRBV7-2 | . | TGCGCCAGCAGCTTGCACGGTGGGTATGGCTACACCTTC | CASSLHGGYGYTF
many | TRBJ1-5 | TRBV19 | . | TGTGCCAGTAGTTCGCAGGGCGTAGGTACGCCCCAGCATTTT | CASSSQGVGTPQHF
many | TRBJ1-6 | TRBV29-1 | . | TGCAGCCCAGAGGCAGTCGCCCCTTCACCCCTCCACTTT | CSPEAVAPSPLHF
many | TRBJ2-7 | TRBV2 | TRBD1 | TGTGCCAGCAGTAAGGACAGGGGGCGAGTTCAAAACTACGAGCAGTACTTC | CASSKDRGRVQNYEQYF
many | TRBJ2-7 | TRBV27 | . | TGTGCCAGCAGTTTATTTCGGGGGGCTTACGAGCAGTACTTC | CASSLFRGAYEQYF
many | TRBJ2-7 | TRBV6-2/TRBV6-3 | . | TGTGCCAGCAGTTACTCGAGGCGATTGGGGTCCTACGAGCAGTACTTC | CASSYSRRLGSYEQYF
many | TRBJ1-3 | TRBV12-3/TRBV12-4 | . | TGTGCCAGCAGCCCCGGGAATGGAAACACCATATATTTT | CASSPGNGNTIYF
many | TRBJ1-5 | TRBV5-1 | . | TGCGCCAGCAGCTTCTCGGGCGATAGCAATCAGCCCCAGCATTTT | CASSFSGDSNQPQHF
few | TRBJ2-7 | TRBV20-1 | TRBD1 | TGCAGTGCTCGAGGGGGACAGGGGTCCTACGAGCAGTACTTC | CSARGGQGSYEQYF
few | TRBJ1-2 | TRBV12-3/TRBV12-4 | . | TGTGCCAGCGGTGGGTCTAACTATGGCTACACCTTC | CASGGSNYGYTF
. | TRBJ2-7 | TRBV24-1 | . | TGTGCCACCAGTGACGGAGGTGGTGACGAGCAGTACTTC | CATSDGGGDEQYF
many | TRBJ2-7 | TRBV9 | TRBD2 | TGTGCCAGCAGCGCCCGACTAGCGGGAGTGGGAGAGCAGTACTTC | CASSARLAGVGEQYF
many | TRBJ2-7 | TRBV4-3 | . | TGCGCCAGCAGCCAAGATTCCAAGGTTGGCGAGCAGTACTTC | CASSQDSKVGEQYF
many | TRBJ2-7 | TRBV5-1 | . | TGCGCCAGCAGCGAGATACGAGTAGCCGAGCAGTACTTC | CASSEIRVAEQYF
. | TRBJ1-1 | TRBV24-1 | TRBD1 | TGTGCCACAGCTACAGGGGGCGTGAACACTGAAGCTTTCTTT | CATATGGVNTEAFF
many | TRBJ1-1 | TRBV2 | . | TGTGCCAGCAGTGGGGCCTTTATGAACACTGAAGCTTTCTTT | CASSGAFMNTEAFF